This T cell receptor beta chain originates from a study of blood T cell repertoires in COVID-19. Whole-study context: The analysed material was cDNA or gDNA that came from T cells, B-cell-depleted T cells, or PBMCs.

CDR1 and CDR2 (germline): GTSNPN, SVGIG (reference sequence). The CDR3 sequence is 15 residues long. Between the trimmed V and J ends, which lost 0 bases and 5 bases, there was a span of 16 bases. In the authors' workflow: The assay estimated nucleated cells by amplifying reference gene primers. Assay used: immunoSEQ multiplex PCR; TCRdb lists only in-frame clones, some missing. V, J and clone size were drawn from that table, and D and trimming were deduced from the DNA. Of 250,000 to 350,000 clones listed, about 91% are singletons. This sequence originates from a woman aged 30 to 39 who had recovered from COVID-19. Source material: peripheral blood. The V gene is TRBV30, the J gene TRBJ2-5, with a tentative D call TRBD1 (5 bases). The CDR3 protein is CAWSVRTRVWETQYF. CDR3 bases: TGTGCCTGGAGTGTAAGGACCAGGGTGTGGGAGACCCAGTACTTC.